This T cell receptor (beta chain) was profiled in a study of blood T cell repertoires in COVID-19. Method: immunoSEQ multiplex PCR; TCRdb's copy keeps in-frame clones and lacks some. The sample carries about 160,000 clones, about 83% recorded once. The CDR3 sequence is 13 residues long. The V end was cut by 6 bases, the J end by 8 bases, with 13 bases between. The source material was peripheral blood. This chain links TRBV12-3 or TRBV12-4 with TRBJ1-4, with a weak D call TRBD1 (6 bases). The sequence was collected from a woman aged 70 to 79 with COVID-19, enrolled during active disease. The chain's CDR3 is CASSQKGGEKLFF. The CDR3 bases are TGTGCCAGCAGCCAAAAAGGGGGAGAAAAACTGTTTTTT.